This T cell receptor beta chain was identified during a study of T cell responses to AZD1222 COVID-19 vaccine. Measured with immunoSEQ multiplex PCR; TCRdb has only the in-frame clones, and not every one. This table has approximately 150,000 clones, roughly nine tenths appearing once. Second-dose recipients at about 4 or about 12 weeks were treated as one pooled group. Germline V gives CDR1 MGHDK, CDR2 SYGVNS. Trimming left V 0 bases short and J 0 bases short, with 6 bases between. CDR3 length equals 15 residues. The chain recombines TRBV25-1 with TRBJ1-3; unclear D gene. The sequenced sample was peripheral blood, obtained 28 days after the second AZD1222 dose. This TCR was recovered from an adult who received the AZD1222 COVID-19 vaccine. CDR3 residues: CASSEYGSSGNTIYF. The CDR3 DNA sequence: TGTGCCAGCAGTGAATACGGGAGCTCTGGAAACACCATATATTTT.